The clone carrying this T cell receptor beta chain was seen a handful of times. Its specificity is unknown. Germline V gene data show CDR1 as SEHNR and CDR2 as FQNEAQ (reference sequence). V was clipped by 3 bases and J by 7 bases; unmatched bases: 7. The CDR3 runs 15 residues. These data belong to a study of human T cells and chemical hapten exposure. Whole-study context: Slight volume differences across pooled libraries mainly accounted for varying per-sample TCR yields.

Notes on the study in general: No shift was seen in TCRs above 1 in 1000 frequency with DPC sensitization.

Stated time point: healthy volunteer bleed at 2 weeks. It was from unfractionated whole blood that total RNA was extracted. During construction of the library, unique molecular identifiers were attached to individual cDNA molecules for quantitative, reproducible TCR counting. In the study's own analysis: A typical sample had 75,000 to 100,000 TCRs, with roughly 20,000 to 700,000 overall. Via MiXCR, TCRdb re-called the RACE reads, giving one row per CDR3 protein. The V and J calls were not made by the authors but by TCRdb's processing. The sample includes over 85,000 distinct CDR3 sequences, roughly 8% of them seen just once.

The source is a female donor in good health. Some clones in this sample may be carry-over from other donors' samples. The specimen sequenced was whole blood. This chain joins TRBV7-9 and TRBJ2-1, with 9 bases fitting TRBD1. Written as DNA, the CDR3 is TGTGCCAGCAGCTTGGGGACAGGGTTTGGAAATGAGCAGTTCTTC. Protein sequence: CASSLGTGFGNEQFF.